This T cell receptor beta chain is from a study of blood T cell repertoires in COVID-19. This clone was counted a few times. Libraries were prepared by immunoSEQ multiplex PCR; TCRdb keeps only in-frame clonotypes and omits some of them. The sample shows around 75,000 clones, approximately 80% of them seen only once. The CDR3 has 14 amino acids. V was shortened by 9 bases and J by 5 bases, with 14 bases between the two germline ends. Per germline, CDR1 SEHNR and CDR2 FQNEAQ (reference sequence). The receptor comes from a man in his fifties or sixties with COVID-19, enrolled during active disease. The chain recombines TRBV7-9 with TRBJ1-6; unclear D gene. The sample taken for sequencing was peripheral blood. CDR3 DNA: TGTGCCAGTAACCCCGGGAGGGATAATTCACCCCTCCACTTT. It specifies CASNPGRDNSPLHF.